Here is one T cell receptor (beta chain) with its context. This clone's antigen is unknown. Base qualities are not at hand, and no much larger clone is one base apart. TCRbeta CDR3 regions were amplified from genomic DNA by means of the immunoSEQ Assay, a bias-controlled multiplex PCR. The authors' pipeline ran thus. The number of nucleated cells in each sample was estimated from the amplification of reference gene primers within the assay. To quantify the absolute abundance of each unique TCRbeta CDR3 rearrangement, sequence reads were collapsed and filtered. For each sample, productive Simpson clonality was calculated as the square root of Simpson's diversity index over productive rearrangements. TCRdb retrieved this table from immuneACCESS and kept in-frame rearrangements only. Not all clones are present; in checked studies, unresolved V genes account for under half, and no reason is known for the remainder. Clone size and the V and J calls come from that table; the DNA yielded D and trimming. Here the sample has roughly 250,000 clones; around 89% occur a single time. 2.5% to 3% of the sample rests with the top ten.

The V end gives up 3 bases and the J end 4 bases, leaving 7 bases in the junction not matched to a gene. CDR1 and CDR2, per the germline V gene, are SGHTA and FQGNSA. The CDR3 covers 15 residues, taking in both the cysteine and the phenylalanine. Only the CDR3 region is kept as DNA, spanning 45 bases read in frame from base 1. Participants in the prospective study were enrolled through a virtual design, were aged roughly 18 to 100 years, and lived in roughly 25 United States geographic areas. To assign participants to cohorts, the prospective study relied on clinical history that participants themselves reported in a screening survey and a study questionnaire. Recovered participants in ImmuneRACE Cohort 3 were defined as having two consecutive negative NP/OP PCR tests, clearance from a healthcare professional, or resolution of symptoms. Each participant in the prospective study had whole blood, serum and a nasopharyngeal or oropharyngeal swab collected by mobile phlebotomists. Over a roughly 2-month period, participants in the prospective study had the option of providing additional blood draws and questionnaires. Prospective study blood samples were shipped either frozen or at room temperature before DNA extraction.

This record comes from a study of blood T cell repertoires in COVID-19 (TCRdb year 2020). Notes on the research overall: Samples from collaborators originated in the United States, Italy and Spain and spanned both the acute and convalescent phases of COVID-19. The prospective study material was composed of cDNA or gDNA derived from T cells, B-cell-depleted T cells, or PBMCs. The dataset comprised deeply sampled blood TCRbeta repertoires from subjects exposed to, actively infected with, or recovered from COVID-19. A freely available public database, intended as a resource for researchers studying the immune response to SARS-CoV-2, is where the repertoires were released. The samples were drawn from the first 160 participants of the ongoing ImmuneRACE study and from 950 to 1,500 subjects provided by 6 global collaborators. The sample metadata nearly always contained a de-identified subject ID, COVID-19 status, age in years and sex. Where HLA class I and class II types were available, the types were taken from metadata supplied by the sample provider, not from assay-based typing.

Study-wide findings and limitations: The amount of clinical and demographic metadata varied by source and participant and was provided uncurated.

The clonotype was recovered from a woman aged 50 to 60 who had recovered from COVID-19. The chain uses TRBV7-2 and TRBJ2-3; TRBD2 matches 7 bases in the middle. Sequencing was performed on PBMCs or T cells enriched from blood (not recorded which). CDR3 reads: CASSFSGRGPDTQYF. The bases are TGTGCCAGCAGCTTCTCGGGGAGGGGCCCAGATACGCAGTATTTT.